The 18 T cell receptor beta chains presented below share a single source sample, sequenced in a study of blood T cell repertoires in COVID-19. The data were produced by immunoSEQ multiplex PCR, yet TCRdb's version contains in-frame clones alone and is incomplete. The table records 160,000 or so clones, 87% of them present only once. Material for sequencing was PBMCs or T cells enriched from blood (not recorded which). These TCRs come from a human donor with acute COVID-19. The donor label of this sample is uncertain.

The chain joins TRBV6-5 to TRBJ2-7, with 7 bases lining up with TRBD1. The CDR3 covers 13 residues. Germline CDR1 MNHEY, CDR2 SVGAGI. With 5 bases clipped from V and 3 bases from J, the junction kept 4 bases outside the gene matches. The CDR3 protein is CASSPGQIYEQYF. For the CDR3, the DNA is TGTGCCAGCAGTCCGGGACAGATCTACGAGCAGTACTTC.

V and J are TRBV12-5 and TRBJ1-2; D gene uncertain. Germline CDR1 and CDR2: LGHNT and FRNRAP. The V end lost 5 bases, the J end lost 4 bases, and 11 bases lay between the germline ends. The CDR3 consists of 13 residues. The CDR3 loop reads CASGPRVGYGYTF. DNA for the CDR3: TGTGCTAGTGGTCCTCGGGTTGGCTATGGCTACACCTTC.

V usage is TRBV6-5 and J usage is TRBJ1-3; 7 positions match TRBD1. The CDR3 has 13 residues. The V and J ends lost 6 bases and 3 bases, in that order; junction bases with no gene match: 2. Germline assignment: CDR1 MNHEY and CDR2 SVGAGI. The CDR3 here is CASRRTGGNTIYF. Written as DNA, the CDR3 is TGTGCCAGCAGAAGGACAGGTGGAAACACCATATATTTT.

The chain employs TRBV24-1 and TRBJ1-1; maybe TRBD1 (6 bases). Trimming shortened V by 12 bases and J by 6 bases, and 13 bases separated the two germline ends. The CDR3 runs 11 residues. CDR1 and CDR2 (germline): KGHDR, SFDVKD. The CDR3 protein is CAPGTPPEAFF. The CDR3 DNA reads TGTGCCCCCGGGACACCTCCTGAAGCTTTCTTT.

This rearrangement joins TRBV24-1 to TRBJ2-1; 9 nucleotides match TRBD2. CDR1 is KGHDR and CDR2 is SFDVKD in the germline V gene. Trimming removed 4 bases from V and 6 bases from J; junction bases left unmatched: 6. The CDR3 is 15 amino acids. CDR3 sequence reads: CATSDRGLARNEQFF. CDR3 in DNA: TGTGCCACCAGTGACCGGGGACTAGCTCGCAATGAGCAGTTCTTC.

The gene calls are TRBV10-3 and TRBJ1-1, with 7 bases fitting TRBD1. The CDR3 is 12 residues long. The germline V gene encodes CDR1 ENHRY and CDR2 SYGVKD. Losses at the gene ends were 7 bases for V and 3 bases for J; bases not matched to a gene: 2. The CDR3 is CAIKTGDTEAFF. In nucleotides, the CDR3 is TGTGCCATCAAAACAGGGGACACTGAAGCTTTCTTT.

V usage is TRBV4-1 and J usage is TRBJ1-3; 9 positions match TRBD1. Germline V CDR1 and CDR2: MGHRA, YSYEKL. Losses at the gene ends were 4 bases for V and 6 bases for J; bases not matched to a gene: 4. The CDR3 consists of 14 residues. The CDR3: CASSPGQGENTIYF. CDR3 DNA: TGCGCCAGCAGCCCGGGACAGGGTGAAAACACCATATATTTT.

The chain uses TRBV2 and TRBJ1-6, with D uncertain. V was clipped by 7 bases and J by 8 bases, with 6 bases between them. The CDR3 contains 11 residues. Germline CDR1 is SNHLY and CDR2 is FYNNEI. The DNA for the CDR3 is TGTGCCAGCAAGCGGGATTCACCCCTCCACTTT. Residues: CASKRDSPLHF. Filled out from reference TRBV2 and TRBJ1-6, the complete variable domain reads EPEVTQTPSHQVTQMGQEVILRCVPISNHLYFYWYRQILGQKVEFLVSFYNNEISEKSEIFDDQFSVERPDGSNFTLKIRSTKLEDSAMYFCASKRDSPLHFGNGTRLTVT.

V and J are TRBV18 and TRBJ1-2, with D perhaps matching TRBD1 (5 bases). Trimming removed 2 bases at V and 2 bases at J, with 9 bases between. The CDR3 is made up of 14 amino acids. Germline values: CDR1 KGHSH, CDR2 LQKENI. The CDR3 region is CASSPMEGNYGYTF. As DNA, the CDR3 is TGTGCCAGCTCACCAATGGAGGGGAACTATGGCTACACCTTC.

J is TRBJ2-1 and V is TRBV4-1; TRBD1 matches 8 bases. With V trimmed by 8 bases and J by 4 bases, 7 bases remained unmatched. There are 14 residues in the CDR3. CDR1 is MGHRA and CDR2 is YSYEKL in the germline V gene. CDR3 bases: TGCGCCAGCGGCCGGGACAGGACTTACAATGAGCAGTTCTTC. Protein sequence: CASGRDRTYNEQFF.

The chain has TRBV4-3 and TRBJ2-1, with TRBD1 matching over 7 bases. The germline CDR1 and CDR2 sequences are LGHNA and YSLEER. CDR3 length: 15 residues. V gave up 2 bases and J gave up 3 bases; unmatched junction bases: 4. The CDR3 bases are TGCGCCAGCAGCCAAAAGGGACAGAACTACAATGAGCAGTTCTTC. This translates into CASSQKGQNYNEQFF.

The J gene is TRBJ2-5, the V gene TRBV24-1; 8 positions match TRBD2. This CDR3 comprises 15 residues. Germline V gene sequence: CDR1 KGHDR, CDR2 SFDVKD. Unmatched junction bases numbered 9, after V lost 6 bases and J lost 4 bases. CDR3 DNA: TGTGCCACCAGTCGAGATAGCGGGGCCGGAGAGACCCAGTACTTC. Translated: CATSRDSGAGETQYF.

The chain's CDR3 is CAWRALANTDTQYF. Here the CDR3 DNA reads TGTGCCTGGAGGGCCTTAGCTAACACAGATACGCAGTATTTT. V gene TRBV30 combines with J gene TRBJ2-3, with D hard to call. The CDR3 covers 14 residues. CDR1 and CDR2 (germline): GTSNPN, SVGIG (reference sequence). V was clipped by 3 bases and J by 2 bases, with 12 bases between them. Complete variable domain (other parts from reference TRBV30 and TRBJ2-3): SQTIHQWPATLVQPVGSPLSLECTVEGTSNPNLYWYRQAAGRGLQLLFYSVGIGQISSEVPQNLSASRPQDRQFILSSKKLLLSDSGFYLCAWRALANTDTQYFGPGTRLTVL.

The sample holds one count of this clone. This chain joins TRBV5-4 and TRBJ1-2; 7 bases agree with TRBD1. The germline CDR1 and CDR2 sequences are SGHNT and YYREEE (reference sequence). Trimming at V came to 4 bases and at J to 1 base, leaving 7 bases not matched to a gene. CDR3 length: 15 residues. CDR3 in DNA: TGTGCCAGCAGCCCAGCGGACAGGATTAACTATGGCTACACCTTC. Translation gives CASSPADRINYGYTF.

The sample holds a few counts of this clone. The chain uses TRBV30 and TRBJ1-1, with D hard to call. CDR1 and CDR2 (germline): GTSNPN, SVGIG (reference sequence). The CDR3 consists of 14 residues. The V and J ends lost 1 base and 5 bases respectively, with 14 bases between them. CDR3 amino acids: CAWSAASPLTEAFF. The CDR3, as DNA: TGTGCCTGGAGTGCCGCGTCCCCCCTGACTGAAGCTTTCTTT.

The genes are TRBV30 and TRBJ1-1; the D is unclear. Germline V gene data show CDR1 as GTSNPN and CDR2 as SVGIG (reference sequence). Trimming pared 2 bases from V and 1 base from J, leaving 8 bases between. The length of the CDR3 is 13 residues. In DNA, the CDR3 is TGTGCCTGGAGTAACTCGCCGAACACTGAAGCTTTCTTT. Protein: CAWSNSPNTEAFF.

This clone was seen once. The chain combines TRBV18 with TRBJ2-7, with TRBD1 identical over 8 bases. The germline gives CDR1 KGHSH, CDR2 LQKENI. The CDR3 contains 14 residues. The ends lost 1 base at V and 2 bases at J; junction bases unmatched: 1. Here the CDR3 DNA reads TGTGCCAGCTCACCACAGGGACAGGCCTACGAGCAGTACTTC. As protein: CASSPQGQAYEQYF.

The chain links TRBV7-9 to TRBJ1-3; D remains unclear. This CDR3 region has 12 residues. Per the germline V gene, CDR1 is SEHNR and CDR2 is FQNEAQ (reference sequence). The V gene lost 6 bases and the J gene lost 7 bases, with 10 bases spanning the gap. Here the CDR3 DNA reads TGTGCCAGCAGGGGGAGTCCGAACACCATATATTTT. Residues: CASRGSPNTIYF.